This TCR beta chain was captured in a study of response to subunit inactivated influenza vaccine. The CDR3 spans 17 residues. V trimming: 3 bases; J trimming: 4 bases; junction bases outside the gene matches: 14. Germline CDR1 and CDR2: SGDLS and YYNGEE. TCRdb independently ran MiXCR on the RT-PCR reads; one entry per CDR3 protein. Of hundreds of thousands of distinct CDR3 sequences in the sample, 11% to 15% were seen once. The specimen comprised PBMCs from blood, sampled 14 days before vaccination. The chain couples TRBV9 to TRBJ2-3, with 7 bases identical to TRBD2. The source of this sequence is a man over 45 who received an inactivated influenza vaccine. The DNA for the CDR3 is TGTGCCAGCAGCGGGGTTTTTACGGCGGGAGAGGCAGATACGCAGTATTTT. Translation: CASSGVFTAGEADTQYF.